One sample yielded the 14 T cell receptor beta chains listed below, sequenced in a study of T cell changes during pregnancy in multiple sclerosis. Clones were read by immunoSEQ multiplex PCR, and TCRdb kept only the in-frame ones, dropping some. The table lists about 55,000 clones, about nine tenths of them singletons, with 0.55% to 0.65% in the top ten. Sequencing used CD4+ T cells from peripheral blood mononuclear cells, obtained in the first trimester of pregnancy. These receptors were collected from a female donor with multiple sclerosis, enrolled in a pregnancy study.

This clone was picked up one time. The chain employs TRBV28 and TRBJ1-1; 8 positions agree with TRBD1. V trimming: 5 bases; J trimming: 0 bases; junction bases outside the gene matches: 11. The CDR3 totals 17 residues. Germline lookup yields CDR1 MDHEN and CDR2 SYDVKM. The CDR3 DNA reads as TGTGCCAGCAGTGAGTCAGGGGGCAGGGGCATGAACACTGAAGCTTTCTTT. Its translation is CASSESGGRGMNTEAFF.

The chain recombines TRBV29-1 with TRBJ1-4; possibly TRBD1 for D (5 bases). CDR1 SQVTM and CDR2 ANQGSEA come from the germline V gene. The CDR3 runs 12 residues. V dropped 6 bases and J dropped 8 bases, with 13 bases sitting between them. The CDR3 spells CSVLGQDEKLFF. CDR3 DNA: TGCAGCGTCCTCGGACAAGACGAAAAACTGTTTTTT.

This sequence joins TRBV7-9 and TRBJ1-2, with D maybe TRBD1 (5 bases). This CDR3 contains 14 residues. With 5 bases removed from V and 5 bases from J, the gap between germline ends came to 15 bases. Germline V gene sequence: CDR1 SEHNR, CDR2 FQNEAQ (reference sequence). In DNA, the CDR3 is TGTGCCAGCAGCGCCAACCTCGACAGTTATGGCTACACCTTC. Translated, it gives CASSANLDSYGYTF.

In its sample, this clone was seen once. The CDR3 here is CASRIETGTGELFF. CDR3 nucleotide sequence: TGTGCCAGCCGGATCGAAACGGGCACCGGGGAGCTGTTTTTT. This chain joins TRBV2 and TRBJ2-2; D uncertain. The germline V and J ends were trimmed by 8 bases and 4 bases, with 14 bases remaining between them. CDR3 length: 14 residues. Germline values: CDR1 SNHLY, CDR2 FYNNEI.

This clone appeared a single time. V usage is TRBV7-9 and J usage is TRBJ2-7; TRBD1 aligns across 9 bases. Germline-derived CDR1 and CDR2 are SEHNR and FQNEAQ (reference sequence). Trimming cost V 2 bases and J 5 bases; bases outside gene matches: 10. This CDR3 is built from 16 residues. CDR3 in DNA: TGTGCCAGCAGCTTAATCGTAGGACAGGGGTACGACGAGCAGTACTTC. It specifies CASSLIVGQGYDEQYF.

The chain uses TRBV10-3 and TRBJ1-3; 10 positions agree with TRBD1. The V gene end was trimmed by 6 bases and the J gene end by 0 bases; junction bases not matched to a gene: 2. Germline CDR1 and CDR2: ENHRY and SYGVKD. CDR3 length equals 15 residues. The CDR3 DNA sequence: TGTGCCATCAGGGACAGGGGGGACTCTGGAAACACCATATATTTT. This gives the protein CAIRDRGDSGNTIYF.

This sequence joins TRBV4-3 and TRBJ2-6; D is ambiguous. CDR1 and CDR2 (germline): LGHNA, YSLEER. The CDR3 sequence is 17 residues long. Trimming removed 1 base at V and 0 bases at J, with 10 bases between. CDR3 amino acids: CASSQASRSSGANVLTF. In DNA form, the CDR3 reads TGCGCCAGCAGCCAAGCATCACGGAGCTCTGGGGCCAACGTCCTGACTTTC.

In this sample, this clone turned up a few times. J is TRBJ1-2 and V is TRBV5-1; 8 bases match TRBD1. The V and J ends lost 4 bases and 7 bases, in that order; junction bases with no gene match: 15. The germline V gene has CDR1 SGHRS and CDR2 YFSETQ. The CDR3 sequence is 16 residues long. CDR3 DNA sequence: TGCGCCAGCAGCCCTCTCCTCGGACAGGGCAGAGGTGGCTACACCTTC. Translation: CASSPLLGQGRGGYTF.

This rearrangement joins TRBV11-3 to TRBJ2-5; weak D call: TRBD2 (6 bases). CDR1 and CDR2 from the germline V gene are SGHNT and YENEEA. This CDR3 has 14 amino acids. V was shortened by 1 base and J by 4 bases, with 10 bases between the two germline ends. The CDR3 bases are TGTGCCAGCAGCTTAGCGGGAGATGGAGAGACCCAGTACTTC. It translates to CASSLAGDGETQYF.

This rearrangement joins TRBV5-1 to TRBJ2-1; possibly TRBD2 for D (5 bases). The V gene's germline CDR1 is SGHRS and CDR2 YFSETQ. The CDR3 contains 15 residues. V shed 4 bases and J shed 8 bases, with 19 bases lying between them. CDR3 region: CASSAEDGGPYEQFF. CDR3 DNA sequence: TGCGCCAGCAGCGCGGAGGACGGCGGGCCGTATGAGCAGTTCTTC.

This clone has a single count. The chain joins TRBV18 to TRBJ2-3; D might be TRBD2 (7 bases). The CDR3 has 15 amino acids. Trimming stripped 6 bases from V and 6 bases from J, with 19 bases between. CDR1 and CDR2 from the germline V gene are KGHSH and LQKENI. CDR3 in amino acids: CASSSRGGETDTQYF. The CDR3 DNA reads TGTGCCAGCTCGAGCAGGGGAGGGGAGACGGATACGCAGTATTTT.

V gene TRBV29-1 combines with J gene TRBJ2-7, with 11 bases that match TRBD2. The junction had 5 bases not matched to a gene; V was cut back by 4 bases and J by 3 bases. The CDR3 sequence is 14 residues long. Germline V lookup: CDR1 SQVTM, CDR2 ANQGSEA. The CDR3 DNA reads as TGCAGCGTTGCTACTAGCGGGAGTTTCTACGAGCAGTACTTC. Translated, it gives CSVATSGSFYEQYF.

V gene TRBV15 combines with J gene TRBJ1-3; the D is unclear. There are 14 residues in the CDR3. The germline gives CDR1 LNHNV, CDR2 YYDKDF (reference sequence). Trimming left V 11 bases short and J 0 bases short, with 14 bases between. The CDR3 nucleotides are TGTGCCTCCAAGGCAGGCCGCTCTGGAAACACCATATATTTT. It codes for CASKAGRSGNTIYF.

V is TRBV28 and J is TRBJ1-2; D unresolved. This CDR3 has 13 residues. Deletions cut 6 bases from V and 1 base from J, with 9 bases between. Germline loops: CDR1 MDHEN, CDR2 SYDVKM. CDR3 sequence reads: CASSLEDNYGYTF. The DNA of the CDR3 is TGTGCCAGCAGCCTAGAAGATAACTATGGCTACACCTTC.